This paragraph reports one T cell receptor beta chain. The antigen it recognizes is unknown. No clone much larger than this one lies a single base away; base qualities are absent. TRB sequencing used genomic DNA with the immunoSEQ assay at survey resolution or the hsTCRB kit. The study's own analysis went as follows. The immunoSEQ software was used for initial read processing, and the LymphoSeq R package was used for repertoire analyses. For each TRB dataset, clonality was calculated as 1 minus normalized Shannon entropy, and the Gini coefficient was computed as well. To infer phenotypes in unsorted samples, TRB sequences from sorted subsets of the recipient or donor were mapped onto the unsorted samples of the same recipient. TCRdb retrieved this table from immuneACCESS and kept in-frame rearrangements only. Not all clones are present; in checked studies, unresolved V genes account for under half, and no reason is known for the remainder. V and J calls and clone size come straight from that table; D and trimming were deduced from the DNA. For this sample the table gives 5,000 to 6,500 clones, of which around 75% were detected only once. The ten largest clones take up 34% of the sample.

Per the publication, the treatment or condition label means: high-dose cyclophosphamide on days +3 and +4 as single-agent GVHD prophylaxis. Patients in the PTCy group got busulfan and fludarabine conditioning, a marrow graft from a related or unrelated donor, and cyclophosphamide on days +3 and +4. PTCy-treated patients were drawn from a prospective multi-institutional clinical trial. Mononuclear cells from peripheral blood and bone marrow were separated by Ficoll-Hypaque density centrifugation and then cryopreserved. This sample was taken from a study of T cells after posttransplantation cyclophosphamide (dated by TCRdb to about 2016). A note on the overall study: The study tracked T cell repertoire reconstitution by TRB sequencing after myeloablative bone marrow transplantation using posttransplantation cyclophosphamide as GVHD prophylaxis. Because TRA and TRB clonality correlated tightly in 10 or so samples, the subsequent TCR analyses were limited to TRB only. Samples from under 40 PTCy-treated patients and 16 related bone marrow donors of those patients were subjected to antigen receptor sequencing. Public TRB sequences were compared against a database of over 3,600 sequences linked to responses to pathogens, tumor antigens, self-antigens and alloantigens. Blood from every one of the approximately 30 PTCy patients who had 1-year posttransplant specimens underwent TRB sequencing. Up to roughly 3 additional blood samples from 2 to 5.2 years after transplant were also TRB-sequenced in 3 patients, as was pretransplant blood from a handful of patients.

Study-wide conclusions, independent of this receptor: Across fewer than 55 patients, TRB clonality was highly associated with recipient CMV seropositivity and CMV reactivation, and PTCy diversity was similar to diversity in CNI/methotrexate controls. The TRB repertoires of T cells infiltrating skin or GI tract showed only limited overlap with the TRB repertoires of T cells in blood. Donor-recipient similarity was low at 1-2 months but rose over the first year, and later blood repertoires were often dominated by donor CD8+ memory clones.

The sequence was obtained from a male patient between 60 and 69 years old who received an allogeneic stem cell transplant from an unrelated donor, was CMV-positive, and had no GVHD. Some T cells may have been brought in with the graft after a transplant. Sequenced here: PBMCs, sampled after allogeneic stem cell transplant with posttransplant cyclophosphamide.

This receptor has the CDR3 CASSSAQGYTEAFF. The DNA is as follows: TGTGCCAGCAGTTCGGCACAGGGGTACACTGAAGCTTTCTTT. The V and J genes are TRBV6-5 and TRBJ1-1; TRBD1 matches 7 bases in the middle. Compared with germline, V lacks 4 bases and J lacks 3 bases; bases without a gene match: 5. As encoded in the germline V gene, CDR1 is MNHEY while CDR2 is SVGAGI. From the cysteine up to the phenylalanine, the CDR3 has a length of 14 residues. This entry keeps only the CDR3 DNA: 42 bases, framed from base 1.